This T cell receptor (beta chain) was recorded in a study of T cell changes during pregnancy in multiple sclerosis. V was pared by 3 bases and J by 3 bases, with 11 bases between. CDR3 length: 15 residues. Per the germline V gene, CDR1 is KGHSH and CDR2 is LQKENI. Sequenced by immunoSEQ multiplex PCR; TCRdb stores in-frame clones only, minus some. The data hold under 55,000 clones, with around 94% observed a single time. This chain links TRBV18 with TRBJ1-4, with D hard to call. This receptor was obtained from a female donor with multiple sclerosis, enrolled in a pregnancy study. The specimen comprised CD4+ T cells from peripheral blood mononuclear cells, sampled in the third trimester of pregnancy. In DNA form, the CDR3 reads TGTGCCAGCTCACCGTGGCAGGCCGCTAATGAAAAACTGTTTTTT. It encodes CASSPWQAANEKLFF.